What follows are 27 T cell receptor beta chains derived from one specimen sequenced in a study of blood T cell repertoires in COVID-19. Data came from immunoSEQ multiplex PCR; TCRdb stores just in-frame clones and leaves some out. The table lists 95,000 to 150,000 clones, about 70% of them singletons. The sequencing sample was made of peripheral blood. These receptors were taken from a man aged 60 to 75 with acute or convalescent COVID-19.

This clone was picked up a small number of times. The CDR3 spells CASSPQGAVSQPQHF. DNA of the CDR3: TGTGCCAGCAGCCCACAGGGGGCCGTCTCCCAGCCCCAGCATTTT. This chain links TRBV7-2 with TRBJ1-5; 9 bases align to TRBD1. CDR1 is SGHTA and CDR2 is FQGNSA in the germline V gene. The CDR3 covers 15 residues. The J segment lost 7 bases and the V segment lost 5 bases, leaving 9 bases of the junction unmatched.

Ten or more counts support this clone. The chain employs TRBV2 and TRBJ1-1; the D gene is possibly TRBD1 (5 bases). This CDR3 contains 13 residues. Germline V gene sequence: CDR1 SNHLY, CDR2 FYNNEI. V lost 7 bases to trimming and J lost 0 bases, with 9 bases between them. CDR3 bases: TGTGCCAGCACCGGGGGGATGAACACTGAAGCTTTCTTT. Amino acid sequence: CASTGGMNTEAFF.

The chain is built from TRBV4-1 and TRBJ1-5, with a possible D match to TRBD1 (6 bases). V lost 1 base and J 0 bases, leaving 10 bases between the germline ends. Germline assignment: CDR1 MGHRA and CDR2 YSYEKL. The length of the CDR3 is 16 residues. The CDR3 reads CASSQVWGLSNQPQHF. For the CDR3, the DNA is TGCGCCAGCAGCCAAGTTTGGGGGCTTAGCAATCAGCCCCAGCATTTT.

The rearrangement joins TRBV19 to TRBJ1-5; TRBD1 matches at 9 bases. The CDR3 is made up of 16 amino acids. V was clipped by 7 bases and J by 1 base; unmatched bases: 8. CDR1 and CDR2 (germline): LNHDA, SQIVND (reference sequence). The CDR3 DNA reads TGTGCCAGTAATACCGGGACAGGGTTAAGCAATCAGCCCCAGCATTTT. It is translated as CASNTGTGLSNQPQHF.

The genes are TRBV30 and TRBJ1-4, with 10 bases identical to TRBD1. Looked up from germline, CDR1 is GTSNPN and CDR2 is SVGIG (reference sequence). The V gene end was trimmed by 2 bases and the J gene end by 8 bases; junction bases not matched to a gene: 8. CDR3 length: 15 amino acids. Here the CDR3 reads CAWSPRDRGREKLFF. In nucleotides, the CDR3 is TGTGCCTGGAGTCCGAGGGACAGGGGTCGGGAAAAACTGTTTTTT.

The chain carries TRBV7-7 and TRBJ2-5; unclear D gene. The CDR3 has 13 amino acids. The V and J ends lost 5 bases and 3 bases respectively, with 10 bases between them. Germline assignment: CDR1 SSHAT and CDR2 FNYEAQ (reference sequence). The CDR3 DNA reads as TGTGCCAGCAGCCAGCTAGGAGAAGAGACCCAGTACTTC. It yields the protein CASSQLGEETQYF.

A few counts support this clone. The chain uses TRBV12-3 or TRBV12-4 and TRBJ1-1; D gene unclear. V was trimmed by 3 bases and J by 9 bases, leaving 11 bases between them. The CDR3 is made up of 12 amino acids. CDR3 protein: CASSFGVGKAFF. The DNA for the CDR3 is TGTGCCAGCAGTTTCGGGGTGGGTAAAGCTTTCTTT.

CDR3 amino acids: CASSVASGRERETQYF. CDR3 DNA sequence: TGTGCCAGCAGCGTAGCTAGCGGGAGGGAAAGAGAGACCCAGTACTTC. The genes are TRBV9 and TRBJ2-5, with TRBD2 matching over 12 bases. V shed 0 bases, J shed 4 bases, and the junction held 4 bases outside the gene matches. Per germline, CDR1 SGDLS and CDR2 YYNGEE. This CDR3 has 16 residues.

This chain joins TRBV4-1 and TRBJ1-6; perhaps TRBD1 as D (5 bases). Germline V gene data show CDR1 as MGHRA and CDR2 as YSYEKL. The CDR3 loop spans 16 amino acids. Trimming cost V 1 base and J 2 bases, with 9 bases left between them. DNA for the CDR3: TGCGCCAGCAGCCAAGGAGACAGAGCCTATAATTCACCCCTCCACTTT. As protein: CASSQGDRAYNSPLHF.

The CDR3 region has the DNA TGTGCCAGCAGCCAACAAGCGGGGGGCTACAATGAGCAGTTCTTC. This encodes CASSQQAGGYNEQFF. The gene calls are TRBV3-1 (or the pseudogene TRBV3-2) and TRBJ2-1; the match to TRBD2 covers 9 bases. This CDR3 has 15 amino acids. Germline CDR1 reads LGHDT; CDR2 reads YNNKEL (reference sequence). The J segment lost 3 bases and the V segment lost 2 bases, leaving 2 bases of the junction unmatched.

This chain links TRBV14 with TRBJ1-2; D not certain. From germline, CDR1 is SGHDN and CDR2 FVKESK. This CDR3 contains 13 residues. V lost 4 bases and J lost 4, with 10 bases in between. Here the CDR3 reads CASSPNEGYGYTF. In DNA, the CDR3 is TGTGCCAGCAGCCCGAATGAGGGCTATGGCTACACCTTC.

The chain carries TRBV6-2 or TRBV6-3 and TRBJ2-3, with a possible D match to TRBD2 (6 bases). The CDR3 is 15 residues long. Germline V gene lookup returns CDR1 MNHEY and CDR2 SVGEGT. Trimming cost V 3 bases and J 2 bases, with 12 bases left between them. CDR3 coding DNA: TGTGCCAGCAGTTATAAACGGGGACTCACAGATACGCAGTATTTT. Its protein product is CASSYKRGLTDTQYF.

The J gene is TRBJ2-7, the V gene TRBV7-9; TRBD2 matches 10 bases. Germline V gene sequence: CDR1 SEHNR, CDR2 FQNEAQ (reference sequence). V was pared by 4 bases and J by 3 bases, with 9 bases of the junction left unmatched. The CDR3 totals 16 residues. CDR3 sequence (DNA): TGTGCCAGCAGCTCACAGGGGACTAGCGCCGGCTACGAGCAGTACTTC. Amino acid sequence: CASSSQGTSAGYEQYF.

The table lists this clone with a few counts. The V gene is TRBV19, the J gene TRBJ2-7; 7 bases agree with TRBD1. The CDR3 loop spans 14 amino acids. V lost 4 bases and J lost 2; bases outside the gene matches: 5. Germline V gene data show CDR1 as LNHDA and CDR2 as SQIVND (reference sequence). The CDR3 coding sequence is TGTGCCAGTAGTACCCAGACAGGGACCTACGAGCAGTACTTC. It yields the protein CASSTQTGTYEQYF.

This clone came up once. In nucleotides, the CDR3 is TGTGCCAGCAGCGTATTGTCTAGCGGGGACAATGAGCAGTTCTTC. Residues: CASSVLSSGDNEQFF. The chain combines TRBV9 with TRBJ2-1, with 9 positions matching TRBD2. The CDR3 covers 15 residues. CDR1 and CDR2 from the germline V gene are SGDLS and YYNGEE. The ends lost 1 base at V and 5 bases at J; junction bases unmatched: 4.

The chain couples TRBV11-2 to TRBJ2-1; 7 bases are shared with TRBD2. The CDR3 consists of 17 residues. The V and J ends lost 5 bases and 0 bases, in that order; junction bases with no gene match: 10. Germline V gene data show CDR1 as SGHAT and CDR2 as FQNNGV. CDR3: CASSILAFPGSYNEQFF. In DNA form, the CDR3 reads TGTGCCAGCAGCATACTAGCGTTCCCTGGCTCCTACAATGAGCAGTTCTTC.

The chain links TRBV7-9 to TRBJ2-7; tentatively, D is TRBD1 (6 bases). Germline CDR1 reads SEHNR; CDR2 reads FQNEAQ (reference sequence). V was pared by 4 bases and J by 0 bases, with 10 bases between. The CDR3 consists of 14 residues. CDR3 DNA sequence: TGTGCCAGCAGCTCCCAACAGGGCTCCTACGAGCAGTACTTC. Translation gives CASSSQQGSYEQYF.

Many counts were recorded for this clone. The V call is TRBV14, the J call TRBJ2-1, with 9 positions matching TRBD1. The CDR3 runs 14 residues. Per the germline V gene, CDR1 is SGHDN and CDR2 is FVKESK. The V segment lost 5 bases and the J segment 4 bases; nucleotides outside the gene matches: 3. The CDR3 sequence is CASSGTGIYNEQFF. CDR3 nucleotide sequence: TGTGCCAGCAGCGGGACAGGGATTTACAATGAGCAGTTCTTC. Drawing the rest from reference TRBV14 and TRBJ2-1, the complete variable domain is EAGVTQFPSHSVIEKGQTVTLRCDPISGHDNLYWYRRVMGKEIKFLLHFVKESKQDESGMPNNRFLAERTGGTYSTLKVQPAELEDSGVYFCASSGTGIYNEQFFGPGTRLTVL.

J is TRBJ2-1 and V is TRBV30; 14 bases fit TRBD2. The CDR3 sequence is 15 residues long. Germline V lookup: CDR1 GTSNPN, CDR2 SVGIG (reference sequence). J gave up 6 bases and V 6 bases, and 7 bases lay outside the gene matches. The CDR3 nucleotides read TGTGCCTGTGTGGGGGGACTAGCGGGAGTCAATGAGCAGTTCTTC. It is translated as CACVGGLAGVNEQFF.

The V and J genes are TRBV12-3 or TRBV12-4 and TRBJ2-3, with D unclear. With 6 bases removed from V and 2 bases from J, the gap between germline ends came to 6 bases. The CDR3 has 12 residues. CDR3 protein: CASSPYTDTQYF. The CDR3 bases are TGTGCCAGCAGCCCCTACACAGATACGCAGTATTTT.

This chain links TRBV6-5 with TRBJ1-2, with TRBD1 matching 9 bases. V gave up 6 bases and J gave up 6 bases; unmatched junction bases: 8. CDR1 MNHEY and CDR2 SVGAGI come from the germline V gene. CDR3 length equals 14 residues. This CDR3 is CASRPNDRGNGYTF. DNA of the CDR3: TGTGCCAGCAGGCCAAACGACAGGGGGAATGGCTACACCTTC.

This rearrangement joins TRBV12-5 to TRBJ2-1; 11 nucleotides match TRBD2. In germline, CDR1 is LGHNT, CDR2 FRNRAP. V shed 1 base and J 9 bases; nucleotides not matched to a gene: 11. CDR3 length equals 17 residues. The CDR3 coding sequence is TGTGCTAGTGGTTTGGCCTCCATAGCGGGAGGGCCCGGTGAGCAGTTCTTC. It codes for CASGLASIAGGPGEQFF.

The V gene is TRBV3-1 (or the pseudogene TRBV3-2), the J gene TRBJ2-3; TRBD2 might be the D (6 bases). V lost 4 bases and J 4 bases, leaving 15 bases between the germline ends. The CDR3 runs 15 residues. Germline V CDR1 and CDR2: LGHDT, YNNKEL (reference sequence). The CDR3 DNA follows: TGTGCCAGCAGCCTCGATCAGACTAGTCCAGATACGCAGTATTTT. Its translation is CASSLDQTSPDTQYF.

This clone came up once. V gene TRBV24-1 combines with J gene TRBJ2-1; 7 bases match TRBD2. J lost 2 bases, V lost 2 bases, and 2 bases had no gene match. This CDR3 is built from 15 residues. Germline V CDR1 and CDR2: KGHDR, SFDVKD. The CDR3 DNA sequence: TGTGCCACCAGTGATTCGGGACTACCCTACAATGAGCAGTTCTTC. Encoded protein: CATSDSGLPYNEQFF.

V and J are TRBV5-1 and TRBJ2-3, with 7 bases fitting TRBD1. Trimming took 6 bases from V and 0 from J; bases not matched to a gene: 10. CDR1 and CDR2 from the germline V gene are SGHRS and YFSETQ. This CDR3 contains 16 residues. The CDR3 protein is CASTLNRGISTDTQYF. CDR3 coding DNA: TGCGCCAGCACCCTAAACAGGGGCATAAGCACAGATACGCAGTATTTT. Supplemented by reference TRBV5-1 and TRBJ2-3, the full variable domain reads KAGVTQTPRYLIKTRGQQVTLSCSPISGHRSVSWYQQTPGQGLQFLFEYFSETQRNKGNFPGRFSGRQFSNSRSEMNVSTLELGDSALYLCASTLNRGISTDTQYFGPGTRLTVL.

The J gene is TRBJ1-2, the V gene TRBV5-1; 7 bases line up with TRBD1. The CDR3 totals 14 residues. Losses at the gene ends were 6 bases for V and 4 bases for J; bases not matched to a gene: 9. Germline V gene lookup returns CDR1 SGHRS and CDR2 YFSETQ. The CDR3 nucleotides are TGCGCCAGCAATTTGGGACAGTCCAGCTATGGCTACACCTTC. Residues: CASNLGQSSYGYTF. The full variable domain, completed using reference TRBV5-1 and TRBJ1-2, is KAGVTQTPRYLIKTRGQQVTLSCSPISGHRSVSWYQQTPGQGLQFLFEYFSETQRNKGNFPGRFSGRQFSNSRSEMNVSTLELGDSALYLCASNLGQSSYGYTFGSGTRLTVV.

J is TRBJ1-5 and V is TRBV4-2; D perhaps matches TRBD1 (6 bases). The V gene's germline CDR1 is LGHNA and CDR2 YNFKEQ. The CDR3 loop spans 15 amino acids. Trimming took 0 bases from V and 4 from J, leaving 10 bases between them. The CDR3 loop reads CASSQEDSFNQPQHF. CDR3 DNA sequence: TGTGCCAGCAGCCAAGAGGACAGCTTTAATCAGCCCCAGCATTTT.